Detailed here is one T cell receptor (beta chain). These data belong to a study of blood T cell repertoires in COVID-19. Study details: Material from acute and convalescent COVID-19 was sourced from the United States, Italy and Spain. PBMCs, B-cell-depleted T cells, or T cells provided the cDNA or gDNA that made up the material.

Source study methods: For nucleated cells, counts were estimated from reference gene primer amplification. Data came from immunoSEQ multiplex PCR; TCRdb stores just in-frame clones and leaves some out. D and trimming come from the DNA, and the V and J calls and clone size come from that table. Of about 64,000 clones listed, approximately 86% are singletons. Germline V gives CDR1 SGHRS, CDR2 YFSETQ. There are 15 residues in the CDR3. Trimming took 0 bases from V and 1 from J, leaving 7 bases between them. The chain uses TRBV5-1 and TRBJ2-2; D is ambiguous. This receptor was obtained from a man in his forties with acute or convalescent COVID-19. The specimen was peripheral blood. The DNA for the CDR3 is TGCGCCAGCAGCTTGGTACAACAGAACACCGGGGAGCTGTTTTTT. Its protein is CASSLVQQNTGELFF.